This is a list of T cell receptor beta chains from one sample in a study of T-cell reconstitution after alpha-beta-depleted transplantation in children. TCRdb reprocessed the PCR reads via MiXCR and lists one record per CDR3 protein. The profile covers about 610,000 distinct CDR3 sequences, with over 9.5% appearing a single time and approximately 4.1% taken by the ten largest. This specimen was PBMCs from the stem cell graft donor, taken from the stem cell graft. The receptors derive from a human donor who donated a stem cell graft to a child with acute myeloid leukemia. Both conserved end residues are part of each CDR3. A D gene is named only where the DNA matches it firmly. Clone size appears in some rows only: once, few, many, or a class for an expanded clone.

d_call,j_call,v_call,clone_size,cdr3_nt,cdr3_aa
-,TRBJ1-6,TRBV20-1,few,TGCAGTGCTCGGGTTTCACGGGGGCGGAATTCACCCCTCCACTTT,CSARVSRGRNSPLHF
-,TRBJ2-5,TRBV7-6,few,TGTGCCAGCAGCTTGAGAGTAGCAGGGGGGGCCTCTGGGGAGACCCAGTACTTC,CASSLRVAGGASGETQYF
TRBD2,TRBJ2-1,TRBV10-3,many,TGTGCCATCAACGGACTAGCGGGAGAGATCAATGAGCAGTTCTTC,CAINGLAGEINEQFF
-,TRBJ1-1,TRBV5-1,-,TGCGCCAGCAGCTTGATCGAGGCAGGCCGGATGAACACTGAAGCTTTCTTT,CASSLIEAGRMNTEAFF
-,TRBJ2-7,TRBV7-9,many,TGTGCCAGCTCCAGGGGGGGCTCCTACGAGCAGTACTTC,CASSRGGSYEQYF
TRBD2,TRBJ2-7,TRBV28,-,TGTGCCAGCAGTGAGTATAGCGGGAGGAGCTCCTACGAGCAGTACTTC,CASSEYSGRSSYEQYF
-,TRBJ1-4,TRBV20-1,few,TGCAGTGCTATGGTCACCGGCACAAATGAAAAACTGTTTTTT,CSAMVTGTNEKLFF
-,TRBJ1-4,TRBV4-3,many,TGCGCCAGCAGCCCCGGGGGTTATAATGAAAAACTGTTTTTT,CASSPGGYNEKLFF
TRBD1,TRBJ1-1,TRBV5-1,-,TGCGCCAGCAGCCTTCTTCCGGGGACAGGTACTGAAGCTTTCTTT,CASSLLPGTGTEAFF
-,TRBJ1-3,TRBV20-1,-,TGCAGTGCTTGGGCGGGGTCTGGAAACACCATATATTTT,CSAWAGSGNTIYF
TRBD1,TRBJ1-1,TRBV5-8,few,TGTGCCAGCGGGGGGACAGGACCCAACACTGAAGCTTTCTTT,CASGGTGPNTEAFF
-,TRBJ2-2,TRBV4-2,-,TGTGCCAGCAGCCAAGTTGTTATCTCGGAGAAGGCGGGGCCCGGGGAGCTGTTTTTT,CASSQVVISEKAGPGELFF
-,TRBJ2-3,TRBV7-2,-,TGTGCCAGCAGCTTAGGAGGTGGGGGGATGAGGACGCAGTATTTT,CASSLGGGGMRTQYF
TRBD1,TRBJ1-2,TRBV2,-,TGTGCCAGCTCGACAGGGGACGGCTATGGCTACACCTTC,CASSTGDGYGYTF